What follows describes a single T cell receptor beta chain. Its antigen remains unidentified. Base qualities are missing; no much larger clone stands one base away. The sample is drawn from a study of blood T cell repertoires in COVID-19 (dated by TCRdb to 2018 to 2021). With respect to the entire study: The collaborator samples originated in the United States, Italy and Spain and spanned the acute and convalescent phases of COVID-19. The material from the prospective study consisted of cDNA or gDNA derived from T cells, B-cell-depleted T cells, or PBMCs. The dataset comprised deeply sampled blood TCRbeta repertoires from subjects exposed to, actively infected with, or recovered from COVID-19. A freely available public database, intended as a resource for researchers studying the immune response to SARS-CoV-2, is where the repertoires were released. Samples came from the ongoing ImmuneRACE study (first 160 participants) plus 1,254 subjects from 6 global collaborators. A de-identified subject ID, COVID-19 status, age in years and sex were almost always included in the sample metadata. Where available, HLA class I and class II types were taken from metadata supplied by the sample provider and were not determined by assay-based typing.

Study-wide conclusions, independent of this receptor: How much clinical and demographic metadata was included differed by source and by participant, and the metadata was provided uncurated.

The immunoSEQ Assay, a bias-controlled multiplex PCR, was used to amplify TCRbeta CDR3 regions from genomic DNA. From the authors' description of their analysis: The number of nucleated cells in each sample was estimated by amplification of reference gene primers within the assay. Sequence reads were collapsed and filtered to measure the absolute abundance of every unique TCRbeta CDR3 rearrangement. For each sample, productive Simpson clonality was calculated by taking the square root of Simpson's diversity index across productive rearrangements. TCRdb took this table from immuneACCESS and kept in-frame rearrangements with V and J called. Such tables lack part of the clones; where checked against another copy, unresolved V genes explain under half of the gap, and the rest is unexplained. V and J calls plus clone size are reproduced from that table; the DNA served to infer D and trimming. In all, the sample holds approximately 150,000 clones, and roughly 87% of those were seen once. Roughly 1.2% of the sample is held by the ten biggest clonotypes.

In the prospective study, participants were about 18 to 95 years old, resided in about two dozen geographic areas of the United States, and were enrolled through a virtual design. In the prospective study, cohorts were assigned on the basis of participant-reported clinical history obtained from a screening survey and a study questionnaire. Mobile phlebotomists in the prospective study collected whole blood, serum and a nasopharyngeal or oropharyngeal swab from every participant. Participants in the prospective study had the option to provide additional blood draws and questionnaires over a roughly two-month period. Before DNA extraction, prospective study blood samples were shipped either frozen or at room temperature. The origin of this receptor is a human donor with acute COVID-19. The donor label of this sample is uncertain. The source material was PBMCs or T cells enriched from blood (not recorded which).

The DNA sequence reads TGTGCCAGCAGCTTAGAGCCAGACTTGAGCACTGAAGCTTTCTTT. This codes for CASSLEPDLSTEAFF. This receptor chain uses TRBV7-6 and TRBJ1-1, with no confidently assigned D gene. Between the V and J ends, shortened by 1 base and 4 bases respectively, the junction contains 13 bases. CDR1 SGHVS and CDR2 FNYEAQ were looked up in the germline V gene. From the cysteine through the phenylalanine, the CDR3 covers 15 amino acids. The read is trimmed to its CDR3 DNA, 45 bases read in frame from base 1.